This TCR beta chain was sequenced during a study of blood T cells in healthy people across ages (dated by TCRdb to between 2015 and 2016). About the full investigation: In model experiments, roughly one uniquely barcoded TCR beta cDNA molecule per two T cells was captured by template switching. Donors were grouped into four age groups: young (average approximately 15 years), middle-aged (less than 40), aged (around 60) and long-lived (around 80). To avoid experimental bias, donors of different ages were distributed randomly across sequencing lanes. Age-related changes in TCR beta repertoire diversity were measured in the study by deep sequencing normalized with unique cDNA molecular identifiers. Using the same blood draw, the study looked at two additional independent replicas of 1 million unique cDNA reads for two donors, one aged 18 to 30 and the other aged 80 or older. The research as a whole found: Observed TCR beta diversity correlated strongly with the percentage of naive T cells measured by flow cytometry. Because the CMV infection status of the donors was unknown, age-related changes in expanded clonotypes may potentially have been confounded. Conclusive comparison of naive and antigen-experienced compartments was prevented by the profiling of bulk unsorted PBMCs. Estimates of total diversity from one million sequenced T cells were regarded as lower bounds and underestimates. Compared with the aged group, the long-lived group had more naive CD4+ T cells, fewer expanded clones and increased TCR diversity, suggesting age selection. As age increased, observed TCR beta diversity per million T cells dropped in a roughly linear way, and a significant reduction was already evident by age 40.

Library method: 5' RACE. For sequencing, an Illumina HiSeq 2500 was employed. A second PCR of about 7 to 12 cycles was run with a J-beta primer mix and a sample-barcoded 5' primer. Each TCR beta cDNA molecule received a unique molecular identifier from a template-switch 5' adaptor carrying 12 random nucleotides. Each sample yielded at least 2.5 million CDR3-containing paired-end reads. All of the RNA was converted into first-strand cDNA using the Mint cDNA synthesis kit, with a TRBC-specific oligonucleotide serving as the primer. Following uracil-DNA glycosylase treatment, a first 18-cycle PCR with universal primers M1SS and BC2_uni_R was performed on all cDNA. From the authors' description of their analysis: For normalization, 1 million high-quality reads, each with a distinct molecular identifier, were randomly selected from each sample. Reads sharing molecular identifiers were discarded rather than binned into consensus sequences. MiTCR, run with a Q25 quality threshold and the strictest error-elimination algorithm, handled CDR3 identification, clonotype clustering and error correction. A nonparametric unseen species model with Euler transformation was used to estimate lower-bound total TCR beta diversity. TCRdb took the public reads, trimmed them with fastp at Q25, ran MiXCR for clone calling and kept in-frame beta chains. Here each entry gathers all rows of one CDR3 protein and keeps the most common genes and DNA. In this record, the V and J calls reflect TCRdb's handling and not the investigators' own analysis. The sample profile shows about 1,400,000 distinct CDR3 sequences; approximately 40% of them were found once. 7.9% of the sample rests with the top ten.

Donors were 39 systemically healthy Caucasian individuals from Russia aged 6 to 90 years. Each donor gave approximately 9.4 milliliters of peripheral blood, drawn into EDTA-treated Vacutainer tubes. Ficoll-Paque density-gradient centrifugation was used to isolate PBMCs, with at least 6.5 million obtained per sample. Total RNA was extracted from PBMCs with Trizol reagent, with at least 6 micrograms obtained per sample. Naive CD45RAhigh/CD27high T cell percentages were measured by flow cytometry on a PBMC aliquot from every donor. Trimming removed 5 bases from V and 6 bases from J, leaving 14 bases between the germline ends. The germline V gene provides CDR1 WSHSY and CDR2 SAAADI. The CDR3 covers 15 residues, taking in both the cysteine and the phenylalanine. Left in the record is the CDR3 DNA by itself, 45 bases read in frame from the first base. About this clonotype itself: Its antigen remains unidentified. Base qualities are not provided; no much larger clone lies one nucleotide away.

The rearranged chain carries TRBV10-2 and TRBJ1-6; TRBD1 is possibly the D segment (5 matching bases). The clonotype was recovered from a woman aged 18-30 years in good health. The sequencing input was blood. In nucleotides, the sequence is TGCGCCAGCAGTACAGACAGAAGAGCTAATTCACCCCTCCACTTT. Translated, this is CASSTDRRANSPLHF.